This TCR beta chain appears in the sequencing data of a study of cytomegalovirus exposure and HLA in healthy donors. Primers for the PCR totalled 60 Vbeta and 13 Jbeta. Sequencing was performed with immunoSEQ multiplex PCR; in TCRdb, only in-frame clones are kept and a portion is missing. This table holds some 150,000 clones, about 80% found once. CDR1 LGHNA and CDR2 YNFKEQ come from the germline V gene. The CDR3 has 15 amino acids. Trimming shortened V by 3 bases and J by 1 base, and 10 bases separated the two germline ends. The J gene is TRBJ1-3, the V gene TRBV4-2; tentatively, D is TRBD1 (5 bases). Sequences were obtained from PBMCs. The TCR was taken from a man aged 25 to 40 in good health and CMV-seropositive. CDR3 nucleotide sequence: TGTGCCAGCAGCCAGGCTTCAGGGTCTGGAAACACCATATATTTT. Translating it yields CASSQASGSGNTIYF.